The 29 T cell receptor beta chains below were found in one sample sequenced in a study of T cell repertoires in cytomegalovirus infection. For these receptors, no antigen is known. One entry per CDR3 protein results from TCRdb running MiXCR on the reads. The sample gives about 830,000 distinct CDR3 sequences, less than 35% of which show up once; under 15% is in the top ten. Source: cultured CD8+ T cells from PBMCs, taken from culture after CMV antigen stimulation. The receptors stem from a human donor in good health (CMV status not recorded). Some clones in this sample may be carry-over from other donors' samples.

Comments on this clonotype: A much bigger clone sits one base away, suggesting this may be a read error. The rearrangement links TRBV7-8 to TRBJ2-5; D uncertain. Germline values: CDR1 SGHVS, CDR2 FQNEAQ. V lost 3 bases, J lost 4 bases, and 9 bases lay in between. The CDR3 has 13 residues. The chain's CDR3 is CASSLVIRETQYF. CDR3 nucleotides: TGTGCCAGCAGCTTGGTAATAAGAGAGACCCAGTACTTC. The full variable domain, its missing parts supplied by reference TRBV7-8 and TRBJ2-5, is GAGVSQSPRYKVAKRGQDVALRCDPISGHVSLFWYQQALGQGPEFLTYFQNEAQLDKSGLPSDRFFAERPEGSVSTLKIQRTQQEDSAVYLCASSLVIRETQYFGPGTRLLVL.

The CDR3 DNA sequence: TGCGCCAGCAGCGCACAGTACCGAAGGGCTGAAGCTTTCTTT. Translation: CASSAQYRRAEAFF. This chain connects TRBV10-2 to TRBJ1-1; the D is unclear. CDR3 length: 14 amino acids. V lost 6 bases, J lost 6 bases, and 17 bases lay in between. Germline CDR1 WSHSY, CDR2 SAAADI.

This clonotype was detected many times. This chain connects TRBV7-8 to TRBJ2-7; D is tentatively TRBD1 or TRBD2 (8 bases each). Between the trimmed V and J ends, which lost 4 bases and 0 bases, there was a span of 19 bases. The length of the CDR3 is 17 residues. Germline values: CDR1 SGHVS, CDR2 FQNEAQ. The CDR3 coding sequence is TGTGCCAGCAGCTCTAAAGCGGGGGACAGGCCCTCCTACGAGCAGTACTTC. Its protein is CASSSKAGDRPSYEQYF.

The CDR3 is CASSQIAGGRGEQFF. The CDR3, as DNA: TGTGCCAGCAGCCAAATAGCGGGGGGGAGGGGTGAGCAGTTCTTC. The chain combines TRBV5-4 with TRBJ2-1, with 11 nucleotides matching TRBD2. The V gene end was trimmed by 4 bases and the J gene end by 9 bases; junction bases not matched to a gene: 9. Per germline, CDR1 SGHNT and CDR2 YYREEE (reference sequence). The CDR3 covers 15 residues.

This clonotype was picked up a small number of times. V gene TRBV10-3 combines with J gene TRBJ1-2; D unresolved. CDR1 and CDR2 (germline): ENHRY, SYGVKD. V lost 4 bases and J 4 bases, leaving 22 bases between the germline ends. CDR3 length equals 17 residues. The CDR3 reads CAISGEERNSRIYGYTF. The CDR3 bases are TGTGCCATCAGTGGCGAGGAAAGGAACAGCAGGATCTATGGCTACACCTTC.

V usage is TRBV7-9 and J usage is TRBJ1-2; D is possibly TRBD1 (5 bases). Looked up from germline, CDR1 is SEHNR and CDR2 is FQNEAQ (reference sequence). V lost 6 bases and J 5 bases, leaving 25 bases between the germline ends. CDR3 length equals 17 residues. The CDR3 DNA is TGTGCCAGCAGTTTCCGCCGCGACCTCCTGGAGGGGTATGGCTACACCTTC. It yields the protein CASSFRRDLLEGYGYTF.

The rearrangement links TRBV7-3 to TRBJ2-2, with 7 bases that match TRBD1. This CDR3 has 16 amino acids. Trimming cost V 4 bases and J 3 bases; bases outside gene matches: 8. Germline V gene lookup returns CDR1 SGHTA and CDR2 FQGTGA. For the CDR3, the DNA is TGTGCCAGCAGCTCACCGGGACAGATCGACACCGGGGAGCTGTTTTTT. This codes for CASSSPGQIDTGELFF.

This clonotype was seen more than once but under ten times. This chain connects TRBV5-1 to TRBJ1-4; D gene ambiguous. V lost 3 bases to trimming and J lost 8 bases, with 14 bases between them. Germline CDR1 SGHRS, CDR2 YFSETQ. This CDR3 comprises 14 residues. The CDR3 region is CASSYGRQEEKLFF. The CDR3 DNA follows: TGCGCCAGCAGCTACGGTCGGCAGGAGGAAAAACTGTTTTTT.

This clonotype was observed at least ten times. The V call is TRBV7-8, the J call TRBJ2-7, with D possibly called TRBD1 or TRBD2 (5 bases each). The CDR3 spans 17 residues. Looked up from germline, CDR1 is SGHVS and CDR2 is FQNEAQ. V gave up 4 bases and J gave up 2 bases, with 21 bases separating them. DNA for the CDR3: TGTGCCAGCAGCTCTAACTACCGGGACGGGTTCACCTACGAGCAGTACGTC. Encoded protein: CASSSNYRDGFTYEQYV.

This clonotype was recorded a few times. The J gene is TRBJ2-2, the V gene TRBV11-2; 8 bases map to TRBD1. After removal of 3 bases from V and 3 bases from J, the junction contained 6 bases not matched to a gene. The germline gives CDR1 SGHAT, CDR2 FQNNGV. The CDR3 consists of 16 residues. The CDR3, as DNA: TGTGCCAGCAGCTTTTGGACAGGGAAGGACACCGGGGAGCTGTTTTTT. Protein sequence: CASSFWTGKDTGELFF.

This clonotype was seen ten or more times. The chain employs TRBV4-3 and TRBJ1-1; no firm D call. V was pared by 0 bases and J by 0 bases, with 5 bases between. Germline values: CDR1 LGHNA, CDR2 YSLEER. This CDR3 is 14 amino acids long. CDR3 region: CASSQDLVNTEAFF. DNA of the CDR3: TGCGCCAGCAGCCAAGATTTGGTGAACACTGAAGCTTTCTTT.

In its sample, this clonotype was seen a few times. V usage is TRBV20-1 and J usage is TRBJ2-1, with 8 positions matching TRBD2. CDR1 DFQATT and CDR2 SNEGSKA come from the germline V gene (reference sequence). CDR3 length: 21 amino acids. V lost 0 bases and J lost 8; bases outside the gene matches: 27. CDR3 nucleotide sequence: TGCAGTGCTAGAGATATTAACGGACTAGCTTACGTGGGGCTCGGGGGGGATGAGCAGTTCTTC. Protein sequence: CSARDINGLAYVGLGGDEQFF.

This clonotype has more than one count but fewer than ten. The rearrangement links TRBV11-1 to TRBJ2-5; tentative D call: TRBD1 (5 bases). CDR1 and CDR2 from the germline V gene are SGHAT and FQDESV (reference sequence). This CDR3 has 15 residues. The germline V and J ends were trimmed by 5 bases and 2 bases, with 15 bases remaining between them. CDR3 sequence reads: CASSVVWGTQETQYF. In DNA, the CDR3 is TGTGCCAGCAGCGTAGTGTGGGGCACACAAGAGACCCAGTACTTC.

J is TRBJ2-2 and V is TRBV27, with D perhaps being TRBD1 or TRBD2 (5 bases each). CDR3 size: 12 residues. Trimming cost V 1 base and J 9 bases, with 6 bases left between them. CDR1 MNHEY and CDR2 SMNVEV come from the germline V gene (reference sequence). CDR3 sequence: CASSLWGRELFF. The CDR3 DNA reads as TGTGCCAGCAGTTTATGGGGGAGGGAGCTGTTTTTT.

The chain employs TRBV7-6 and TRBJ2-1; 9 nucleotides align to TRBD2. In germline, CDR1 is SGHVS, CDR2 FNYEAQ. V lost 1 base and J lost 1; bases outside the gene matches: 5. The CDR3 totals 17 residues. CDR3 in amino acids: CASSLVARGGSYNEQFF. In nucleotides, the CDR3 is TGTGCCAGCAGCTTAGTAGCGCGGGGGGGATCCTACAATGAGCAGTTCTTC. The full variable domain, in which reference TRBV7-6 and TRBJ2-1 provide the parts outside the CDR3, is GAGVSQSPRYKVTKRGQDVALRCDPISGHVSLYWYRQALGQGPEFLTYFNYEAQQDKSGLPNDRFSAERPEGSISTLTIQRTEQRDSAMYRCASSLVARGGSYNEQFFGPGTRLTVL.

This clonotype was picked up many times. The chain couples TRBV27 to TRBJ1-3; 9 positions agree with TRBD1. V shed 5 bases and J 0 bases; nucleotides not matched to a gene: 5. The V gene's germline CDR1 is MNHEY and CDR2 SMNVEV (reference sequence). This CDR3 contains 16 residues. The CDR3 nucleotides are TGTGCCAGCAGTCCGGGGACAGGGAGCTCTGGAAACACCATATATTTT. Its protein product is CASSPGTGSSGNTIYF.

The sample holds a few counts of this clonotype. This chain connects TRBV28 to TRBJ2-1; D tentatively fits TRBD1 or TRBD2 (5 bases each). Germline CDR1 MDHEN, CDR2 SYDVKM. The ends were cut back, 5 bases at V and 8 bases at J, with 16 bases in the middle. The CDR3 sequence is 14 residues long. The DNA for the CDR3 is TGTGCCAGCAGTCCCCTCTGGGGGATGGATGAGCAGTTCTTC. Translation gives CASSPLWGMDEQFF.

Notes on this clonotype: A much larger clone differs by one base, so this may be a read error. Given the absence of the conserved phenylalanine or tryptophan at the CDR3 end, a read error is likely. The chain recombines TRBV7-6 with TRBJ2-7; D call uncertain. In germline, CDR1 is SGHVS, CDR2 FNYEAQ. The germline V and J ends were trimmed by 2 bases and 5 bases, with 7 bases remaining between them. This CDR3 spans 12 amino acids. The CDR3 DNA is TGTGCCAGCAGCTTACGTAGGGACGAGCAGTACATC. Translating gives CASSLRRDEQYI.

This clonotype appeared a few times. The rearrangement uses TRBV6-6 and TRBJ1-1; possible D gene TRBD1, 6 bases. From germline, CDR1 is MNHNY and CDR2 SVGAGI (reference sequence). V lost 7 bases, J lost 5 bases, and 17 bases lay in between. The CDR3 length is 14 residues. This CDR3 is CASNVGTMTTEAFF. In DNA form, the CDR3 reads TGTGCCAGCAACGTGGGGACAATGACTACTGAAGCTTTCTTT.

CDR3 sequence: CASSQDPGAGSTEAFF. Here the CDR3 DNA reads TGCGCCAGCAGCCAAGATCCGGGGGCAGGAAGCACTGAAGCTTTCTTT. V usage is TRBV4-3 and J usage is TRBJ1-1, with D tentatively TRBD1 (6 bases). Germline V gene data show CDR1 as LGHNA and CDR2 as YSLEER. Trimming took off 0 bases at V and 4 bases at J, with 15 bases between the two ends. The CDR3 sequence is 16 residues long.

The chain combines TRBV6-6 with TRBJ2-7, with D perhaps TRBD1 (5 bases). CDR1 and CDR2 from the germline V gene are MNHNY and SVGAGI (reference sequence). The CDR3 extends over 15 amino acids. The CDR3 here is CANSYSLLAGSEQYV. The CDR3 nucleotides are TGTGCCAACAGTTACTCCCTGTTGGCAGGGTCCGAGCAGTACGTC.

The CDR3 DNA reads TGTGCCAGCAGGCCCACAGGGGGTGAGCAGTACTTC. Translated, it gives CASRPTGGEQYF. This chain connects TRBV12-3 or TRBV12-4 to TRBJ2-7; 8 bases line up with TRBD1. With V trimmed by 6 bases and J by 7 bases, 5 bases remained unmatched. There are 12 residues in the CDR3.

The rearrangement uses TRBV4-1 and TRBJ2-2, with 7 bases matching TRBD2. Germline V gives CDR1 MGHRA, CDR2 YSYEKL. V gave up 0 bases and J gave up 6 bases; unmatched junction bases: 4. The CDR3 totals 15 residues. CDR3 in DNA: TGCGCCAGCAGCCAAGAGAGCGGGGTACCCGGGGAGCTGTTTTTT. It codes for CASSQESGVPGELFF.

Note on this clonotype: This could be a read error, since a much larger clone is one nucleotide away. The rearrangement joins TRBV7-6 to TRBJ2-2, with 9 nucleotides matching TRBD1. V lost 0 bases and J lost 7; bases outside the gene matches: 9. This CDR3 comprises 17 residues. Germline CDR1 SGHVS, CDR2 FNYEAQ. The CDR3 nucleotides are TGTGCCAGCAGCTTAGCCCCGACAGGGGGGACGATCGGGGAGCTGTTTTTT. As protein: CASSLAPTGGTIGELFF.

Notes on this clonotype: A read error may produce the germline difference seen at one junction end. The chain recombines TRBV9 with TRBJ2-7; D ambiguous. Germline V lookup: CDR1 SGDLS, CDR2 YYNGEE. The length of the CDR3 is 14 residues. Here the CDR3 reads CVSSVELFSYEQYF. CDR3 sequence (DNA): TGTGTCAGCAGCGTAGAACTGTTCTCCTACGAGCAGTACTTC.

This clonotype was detected only a few times. The V gene is TRBV6-1, the J gene TRBJ1-1; perhaps TRBD1 as D (5 bases). The germline gives CDR1 MNHNS, CDR2 SASEGT. V was pared by 1 base and J by 3 bases, with 9 bases between. There are 14 residues in the CDR3. CDR3 DNA sequence: TGTGCCAGCAGTGAAGGCGGGGCCCACACTGAAGCTTTCTTT. This encodes CASSEGGAHTEAFF.

This clonotype was observed a handful of times. This chain uses TRBV9 with TRBJ2-1; D gene uncertain. Germline-derived CDR1 and CDR2 are SGDLS and YYNGEE. V lost 4 bases and J lost 8, with 10 bases in between. The CDR3 spans 12 residues. The DNA for the CDR3 is TGTGCCAGCAGCCCCTCCCTCGATGAGCAGTTCTTC. Translation gives CASSPSLDEQFF.

This chain links TRBV7-2 with TRBJ1-2, with D hard to call. In germline, CDR1 is SGHTA, CDR2 FQGNSA. The CDR3 extends over 13 amino acids. V lost 10 bases and J 3 bases, leaving 15 bases between the germline ends. The CDR3 region is CAKTRTEYYGYTF. The CDR3 DNA follows: TGTGCCAAAACTAGGACTGAATACTATGGCTACACCTTC.

This clonotype has just a few counts. The chain couples TRBV7-6 to TRBJ2-7; 7 bases fit TRBD1. Trimming took 1 base from V and 3 from J; bases not matched to a gene: 6. Germline V gene data show CDR1 as SGHVS and CDR2 as FNYEAQ. The CDR3 has 15 amino acids. CDR3 nucleotide sequence: TGTGCCAGCAGCTTAGGACAGGGCGAGTTCTACGAGCAGTACTTC. It codes for CASSLGQGEFYEQYF.